The 15 T cell receptor beta chains reported below all come from one sample, sequenced in a study of OX40 agonist ivuxolimab in advanced cancers. Only in-frame clones appear in the TCRdb table, and some are missing; sequencing was by immunoSEQ multiplex PCR. The sample shows 40,000 to 60,000 clones, approximately 79% of them seen only once. Material: CD4+ or CD8+ T cells sorted from blood, obtained in a trial of the OX40 agonist ivuxolimab. These receptors all stem from an adult with an advanced solid tumor such as melanoma, head and neck, liver or kidney cancer.

The rearrangement joins TRBV5-1 to TRBJ2-6; D might be TRBD2 (5 bases). V lost 0 bases, J lost 1 base, and 5 bases lay in between. Germline V gene data show CDR1 as SGHRS and CDR2 as YFSETQ. The CDR3 has 15 amino acids. The CDR3 bases are TGCGCCAGCAGCTTGGGAGGGTCTGGGGCCAACGTCCTGACTTTC. Its protein is CASSLGGSGANVLTF.

The gene calls are TRBV6-5 and TRBJ1-5, with D hard to call. V was pared by 2 bases and J by 6 bases, with 11 bases between. Germline V gene lookup returns CDR1 MNHEY and CDR2 SVGAGI. The CDR3 spans 14 residues. The CDR3: CASSYAKDGQPQHF. CDR3 bases: TGTGCCAGCAGTTACGCAAAGGACGGTCAGCCCCAGCATTTT.

About this clone itself: The sample contains more than one DNA sequence encoding this CDR3. The chain has TRBV5-4 and TRBJ2-4, with 8 bases identical to TRBD1. CDR1 is SGHNT and CDR2 is YYREEE in the germline V gene (reference sequence). CDR3 size: 14 residues. V was pared by 4 bases and J by 0 bases, with 0 bases of the junction left unmatched. CDR3 sequence (DNA): TGTGCCAGCAGCGGGACAGGAGCCAAAAACATTCAGTACTTC. As protein: CASSGTGAKNIQYF.

Only one count was recorded for this clone. The V call is TRBV6-1, the J call TRBJ1-5; 7 bases match TRBD1. Looked up from germline, CDR1 is MNHNS and CDR2 is SASEGT. The CDR3 length is 15 residues. V dropped 2 bases and J dropped 5; count of bases not matched to a gene: 6. The CDR3 is CASSEFGQVYQPQHF. In DNA form, the CDR3 reads TGTGCCAGCAGTGAATTCGGACAGGTCTATCAGCCCCAGCATTTT.

This clone was detected only once. The rearrangement links TRBV16 to TRBJ2-3, with D possibly being TRBD2 (7 bases). The V end lost 4 bases, the J end lost 0 bases, and 26 bases lay between the germline ends. CDR3 length: 20 residues. Per germline, CDR1 KGHSY and CDR2 FQNENV. CDR3 loop: CASSPSARAGARGSTDTQYF. In DNA form, the CDR3 reads TGTGCCAGCAGCCCTAGCGCTCGCGCGGGGGCTAGGGGCAGCACAGATACGCAGTATTTT.

The chain recombines TRBV7-9 with TRBJ1-1; D perhaps matches TRBD1 (6 bases). V lost 1 base to trimming and J lost 4 bases, with 10 bases between them. Germline V lookup: CDR1 SEHNR, CDR2 FQNEAQ (reference sequence). The CDR3 sequence is 14 residues long. CDR3 sequence (DNA): TGTGCCAGCAGCTTAGAGGCCAGGGGCACTGAAGCTTTCTTT. Encoded protein: CASSLEARGTEAFF.

The chain recombines TRBV2 with TRBJ2-1, with TRBD2 matching over 12 bases. This CDR3 has 16 amino acids. CDR1 is SNHLY and CDR2 is FYNNEI in the germline V gene. Trimming cost V 2 bases and J 8 bases; bases outside gene matches: 7. The CDR3, as DNA: TGTGCCAGCAGTGAATTACTAGCGGGGGGCATCGATGAGCAGTTCTTC. This encodes CASSELLAGGIDEQFF.

The CDR3 region has the DNA TGTGCCAGCAGGCCCTCAGGTAATGCCAATCAGCCCCAGCATTTT. As protein: CASRPSGNANQPQHF. This chain connects TRBV6-5 to TRBJ1-5; the D is unclear. With 6 bases removed from V and 3 bases from J, the gap between germline ends came to 15 bases. There are 15 residues in the CDR3. Germline CDR1 is MNHEY and CDR2 is SVGAGI.

This chain connects TRBV7-5 to TRBJ1-1; the D call TRBD1 from the table was never checked on the DNA. TRBV7-5 is tagged as a pseudogene. This CDR3 is built from 16 residues. The CDR3 sequence: CVRTMTGTGLTWEAFF. The CDR3 bases are TGTGTCAGAACGATGACCGGGACAGGGTTAACTTGGGAAGCTTTCTTT.

The chain recombines TRBV6-5 with TRBJ2-7, with D maybe TRBD1 (5 bases). CDR1 and CDR2 (germline): MNHEY, SVGAGI. The CDR3 loop spans 12 amino acids. Trimming removed 3 bases at V and 9 bases at J, with 12 bases between. CDR3 sequence (DNA): TGTGCCAGCAGTTATAGGGGTTTGGTGCAGTACTTC. It codes for CASSYRGLVQYF.

The V gene is TRBV2, the J gene TRBJ2-1; 7 bases line up with TRBD1. The germline V gene has CDR1 SNHLY and CDR2 FYNNEI. J lost 10 bases, V lost 0 bases, and 6 bases had no gene match. The CDR3 is 14 amino acids. The CDR3 spells CASSEATGFGEQFF. The CDR3, as DNA: TGTGCCAGCAGTGAAGCGACAGGGTTTGGCGAGCAGTTCTTC.

The chain combines TRBV28 with TRBJ2-7; 13 nucleotides line up with TRBD2. Germline V lookup: CDR1 MDHEN, CDR2 SYDVKM. Trimming cost V 5 bases and J 7 bases; bases outside gene matches: 8. This CDR3 has 15 amino acids. CDR3 in DNA: TGTGCCAGCAGTACTACTAGCGGGGGGGCAAGAGAGCAGTACTTC. Protein: CASSTTSGGAREQYF.

This clone was seen only a few times. This rearrangement joins TRBV15 to TRBJ1-1; D gene uncertain. Trimming left V 0 bases short and J 0 bases short, with 14 bases between. CDR3 length: 17 residues. From germline, CDR1 is LNHNV and CDR2 YYDKDF (reference sequence). The DNA for the CDR3 is TGTGCCACCAGCAGAGATATGGGGATGGGTATGAACACTGAAGCTTTCTTT. Protein: CATSRDMGMGMNTEAFF.

The chain combines TRBV6-1 with TRBJ2-5, with D unclear. Trimming cost V 7 bases and J 1 base, with 10 bases left between them. The CDR3 runs 13 residues. The germline V gene has CDR1 MNHNS and CDR2 SASEGT. The chain's CDR3 is CASKRRLQETQYF. DNA for the CDR3: TGTGCCAGCAAGAGGCGCCTCCAAGAGACCCAGTACTTC.

In its sample, this clone was seen a few times. The chain has TRBV6-4 and TRBJ1-6; D gene unclear. The CDR3 is made up of 15 amino acids. Trimming shortened V by 4 bases and J by 5 bases, and 12 bases separated the two germline ends. Germline loops: CDR1 MRHNA, CDR2 SNTAGT. CDR3 protein: CASSVSGWNNSPLHF. In nucleotides, the CDR3 is TGTGCCAGCAGTGTATCCGGGTGGAATAATTCACCCCTCCACTTT.